A selection of T cell receptor beta chains follows, all from one sample in a study of shared clonotypes between healthy human individuals. Assay: immunoSEQ multiplex PCR; the TCRdb copy retains only in-frame clones and omits some. Of roughly 1,100,000 clones listed, roughly 80% are singletons. Input material: memory CD4+ T cells sorted from blood. Source of these receptors: a man between 18 and 29 years old in good health. Each CDR3 is given without its conserved first and last residue. Fields, in order: V gene, clone size, CDR3 length, CDR3 protein. Clone size appears in some rows only: once, few, many, or a class for an expanded clone.

V gene: TRBV7-3; clone size: NA; CDR3 length: 11; CDR3 protein: ASSRDRGNIQY
V gene: TRBV4-2; clone size: NA; CDR3 length: 12; CDR3 protein: ASSQAPGGETQY
V gene: TRBV7-9; clone size: NA; CDR3 length: 13; CDR3 protein: ASRETGGGNTEAF
V gene: TRBV10-1; clone size: few; CDR3 length: 12; CDR3 protein: ASSERTGDSPLH
V gene: TRBV7-6; clone size: NA; CDR3 length: 11; CDR3 protein: ASSLARRGEQF
V gene: TRBV5-1; clone size: NA; CDR3 length: 13; CDR3 protein: ASSSTGAVKNIQY
V gene: TRBV28; clone size: once; CDR3 length: 12; CDR3 protein: ASIEGRMNTEAF
V gene: TRBV27; clone size: NA; CDR3 length: 13; CDR3 protein: ASSFARDSHNEQF
V gene: TRBV4-3; clone size: NA; CDR3 length: 11; CDR3 protein: ASSQDSGNTIY
V gene: TRBV7-2; clone size: NA; CDR3 length: 12; CDR3 protein: ASSYHRDTYGYT
V gene: TRBV7-2; clone size: NA; CDR3 length: 15; CDR3 protein: ASSLEPGQFFTDTQY
V gene: TRBV18; clone size: NA; CDR3 length: 13; CDR3 protein: ASSPGTSGTYEQY
V gene: TRBV30; clone size: few; CDR3 length: 12; CDR3 protein: AWSGGREGETQY
V gene: TRBV25-1; clone size: NA; CDR3 length: 12; CDR3 protein: ASSSGQQLLGYT
V gene: TRBV19; clone size: once; CDR3 length: 11; CDR3 protein: ASSPLTNEKLF
V gene: TRBV7-8; clone size: NA; CDR3 length: 14; CDR3 protein: ASSSQAGGSGQPQH
V gene: TRBV5-6; clone size: few; CDR3 length: 14; CDR3 protein: ASRMVGSGRMNEQF
V gene: TRBV18; clone size: NA; CDR3 length: 12; CDR3 protein: ASSPGAGAYGYT
V gene: TRBV25-1; clone size: NA; CDR3 length: 12; CDR3 protein: ASSFSGGGDTQY
V gene: TRBV11-2; clone size: once; CDR3 length: 14; CDR3 protein: ASSPRGGVTNEKLF
V gene: TRBV10-3; clone size: NA; CDR3 length: 14; CDR3 protein: AIRSEGLAVNNEQF
V gene: TRBV30; clone size: NA; CDR3 length: 9; CDR3 protein: AWSPRLEQF
V gene: TRBV7-2; clone size: NA; CDR3 length: 13; CDR3 protein: ASSSSLAGMRELF
V gene: TRBV30; clone size: NA; CDR3 length: 14; CDR3 protein: ARGEVRPQGSNEQF
V gene: TRBV7-9; clone size: NA; CDR3 length: 13; CDR3 protein: ASSLAEGPQETQY
V gene: TRBV7-2; clone size: NA; CDR3 length: 13; CDR3 protein: ASSLEDRSYNEQF
V gene: TRBV28; clone size: NA; CDR3 length: 9; CDR3 protein: ASSMGDTQY
V gene: TRBV2; clone size: once; CDR3 length: 14; CDR3 protein: ASSEGDGGGQETQY
V gene: TRBV11-3; clone size: NA; CDR3 length: 13; CDR3 protein: ASSLVAGANNEQF
V gene: TRBV5-1; clone size: once; CDR3 length: 13; CDR3 protein: ASSVTSGNTGELF
V gene: TRBV5-1; clone size: NA; CDR3 length: 13; CDR3 protein: ASSLTDGTRETQY
V gene: TRBV4-1; clone size: NA; CDR3 length: 16; CDR3 protein: ASSQELYSGGPQETQY
V gene: TRBV2; clone size: few; CDR3 length: 11; CDR3 protein: ASSLTGSTEAF
V gene: TRBV6-1; clone size: NA; CDR3 length: 14; CDR3 protein: ASSGGPDIRTDTQY
V gene: TRBV25-1; clone size: NA; CDR3 length: 13; CDR3 protein: ASSESTTFSYGYT
V gene: TRBV10-3; clone size: NA; CDR3 length: 10; CDR3 protein: AIRTSGSEQY
V gene: TRBV30; clone size: NA; CDR3 length: 10; CDR3 protein: AWSVKGYEQY
V gene: TRBV7-2; clone size: NA; CDR3 length: 12; CDR3 protein: ASSLEVQTDTQY
V gene: TRBV28; clone size: NA; CDR3 length: 14; CDR3 protein: ASTGQGAQGNYGYT
V gene: TRBV5-1; clone size: NA; CDR3 length: 12; CDR3 protein: ASSSGQGNYGYT
V gene: TRBV6-6; clone size: NA; CDR3 length: 11; CDR3 protein: ASNGQVTDTQY
V gene: TRBV10-3; clone size: NA; CDR3 length: 10; CDR3 protein: AINKGTDTQY
V gene: TRBV27; clone size: NA; CDR3 length: 14; CDR3 protein: ASSPAGTGPARAQY
V gene: TRBV6-6; clone size: once; CDR3 length: 12; CDR3 protein: ASSYSGQGRELF
V gene: TRBV5-4; clone size: NA; CDR3 length: 12; CDR3 protein: ASSADLLSTEAF